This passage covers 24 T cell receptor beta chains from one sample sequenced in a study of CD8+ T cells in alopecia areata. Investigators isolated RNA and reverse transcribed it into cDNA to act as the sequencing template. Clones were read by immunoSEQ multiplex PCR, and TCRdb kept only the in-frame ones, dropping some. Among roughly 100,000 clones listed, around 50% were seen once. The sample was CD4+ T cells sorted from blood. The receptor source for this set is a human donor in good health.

The CDR3 DNA reads as TGCGCCAGCAGCCAAGCCGAAAACCCAGATACGCAGTATTTT. This gives the protein CASSQAENPDTQYF. The chain links TRBV4-3 to TRBJ2-3; D not resolved. Deletions cut 1 base from V and 4 bases from J, with 9 bases between. Germline CDR1 reads LGHNA; CDR2 reads YSLEER. CDR3 size: 14 residues.

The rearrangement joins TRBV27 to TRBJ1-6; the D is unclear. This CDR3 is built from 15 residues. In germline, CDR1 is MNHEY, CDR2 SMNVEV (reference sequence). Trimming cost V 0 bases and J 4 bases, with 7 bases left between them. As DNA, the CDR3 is TGTGCCAGCAGTTTATCCGGACGGTATAATTCACCCCTCCACTTT. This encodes CASSLSGRYNSPLHF.

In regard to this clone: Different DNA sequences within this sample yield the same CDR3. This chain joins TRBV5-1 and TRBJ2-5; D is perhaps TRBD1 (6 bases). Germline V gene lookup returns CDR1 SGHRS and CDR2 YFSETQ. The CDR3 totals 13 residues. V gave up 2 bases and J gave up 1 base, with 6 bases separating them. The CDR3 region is CASSLGGQETQYF. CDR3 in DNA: TGCGCCAGCAGCTTAGGGGGCCAAGAGACCCAGTACTTC.

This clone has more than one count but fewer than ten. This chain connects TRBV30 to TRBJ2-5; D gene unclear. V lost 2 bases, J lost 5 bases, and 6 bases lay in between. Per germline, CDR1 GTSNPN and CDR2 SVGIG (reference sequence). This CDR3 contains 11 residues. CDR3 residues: CAWSTQETQYF. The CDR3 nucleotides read TGTGCCTGGAGTACCCAGGAGACCCAGTACTTC.

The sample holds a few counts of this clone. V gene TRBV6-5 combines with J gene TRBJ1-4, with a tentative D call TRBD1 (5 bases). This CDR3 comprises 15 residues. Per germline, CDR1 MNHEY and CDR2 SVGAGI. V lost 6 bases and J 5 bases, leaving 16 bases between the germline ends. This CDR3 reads CASRYDSGSNEKLFF. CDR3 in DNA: TGTGCCAGCAGATATGACAGTGGATCGAATGAAAAACTGTTTTTT.

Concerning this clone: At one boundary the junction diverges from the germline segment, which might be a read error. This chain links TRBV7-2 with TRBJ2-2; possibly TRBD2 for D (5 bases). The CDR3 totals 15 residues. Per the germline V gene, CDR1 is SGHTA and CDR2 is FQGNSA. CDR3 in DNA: TGTGCCAGCAGGGCCCCGCCTTCGAACACCGGGGAGCTGCTTTTT. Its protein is CASRAPPSNTGELLF.

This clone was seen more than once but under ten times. Here the CDR3 reads CASSPRTGETGELFF. The CDR3 DNA sequence: TGTGCCAGCAGTCCGAGGACAGGGGAAACCGGGGAGCTGTTTTTT. The V and J genes are TRBV2 and TRBJ2-2; 9 nucleotides agree with TRBD1. The V and J ends lost 5 bases and 5 bases, in that order; junction bases with no gene match: 6. Per the germline V gene, CDR1 is SNHLY and CDR2 is FYNNEI. The CDR3 consists of 15 residues.

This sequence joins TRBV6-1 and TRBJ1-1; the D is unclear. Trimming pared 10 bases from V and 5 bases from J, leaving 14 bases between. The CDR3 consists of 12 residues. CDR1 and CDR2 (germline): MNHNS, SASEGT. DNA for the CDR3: TGTGCCACGAGCCGGGTGGGGACTGAAGCTTTCTTT. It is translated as CATSRVGTEAFF.

CDR3 in amino acids: CAWAGGRGYTF. In nucleotides, the CDR3 is TGTGCCTGGGCAGGGGGCAGAGGCTACACCTTC. The genes are TRBV30 and TRBJ1-2, with 8 bases fitting TRBD1. Germline values: CDR1 GTSNPN, CDR2 SVGIG (reference sequence). V lost 5 bases to trimming and J lost 8 bases; unmatched junction nucleotides: 4. The CDR3 covers 11 residues.

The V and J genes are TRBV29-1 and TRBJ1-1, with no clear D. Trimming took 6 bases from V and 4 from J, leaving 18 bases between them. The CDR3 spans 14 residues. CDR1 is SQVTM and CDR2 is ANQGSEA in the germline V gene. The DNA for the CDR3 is TGCAGCGTGCAGACGCAGACGCTTGTCACTGAAGCTTTCTTT. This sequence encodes CSVQTQTLVTEAFF.

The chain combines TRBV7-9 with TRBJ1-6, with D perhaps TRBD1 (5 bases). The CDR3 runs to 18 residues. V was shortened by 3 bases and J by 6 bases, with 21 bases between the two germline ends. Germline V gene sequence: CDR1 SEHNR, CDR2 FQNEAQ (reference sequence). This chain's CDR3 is CASSFARQKGGINSPLHF. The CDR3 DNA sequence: TGTGCCAGCAGCTTCGCCCGACAGAAGGGTGGGATTAATTCACCCCTCCACTTT.

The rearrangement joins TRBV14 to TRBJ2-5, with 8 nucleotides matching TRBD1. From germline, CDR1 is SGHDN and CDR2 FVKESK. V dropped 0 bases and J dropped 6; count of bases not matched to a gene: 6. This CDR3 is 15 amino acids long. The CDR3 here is CASSQEVRGRKTQYF. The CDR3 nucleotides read TGTGCCAGCAGCCAAGAGGTCAGGGGGCGGAAGACCCAGTACTTC.

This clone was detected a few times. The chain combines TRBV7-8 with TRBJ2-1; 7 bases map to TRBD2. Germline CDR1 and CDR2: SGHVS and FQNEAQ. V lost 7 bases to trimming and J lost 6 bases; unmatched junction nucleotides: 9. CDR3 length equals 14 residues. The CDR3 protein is CASTKASGANEQFF. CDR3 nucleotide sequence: TGTGCCAGCACCAAGGCCAGCGGGGCCAATGAGCAGTTCTTC.

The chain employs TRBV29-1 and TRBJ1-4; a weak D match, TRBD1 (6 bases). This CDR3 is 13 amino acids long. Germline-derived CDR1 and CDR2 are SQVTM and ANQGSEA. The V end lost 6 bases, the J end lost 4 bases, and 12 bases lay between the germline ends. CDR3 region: CSVGQLHNEKLFF. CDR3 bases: TGCAGCGTCGGACAGCTGCATAATGAAAAACTGTTTTTT.

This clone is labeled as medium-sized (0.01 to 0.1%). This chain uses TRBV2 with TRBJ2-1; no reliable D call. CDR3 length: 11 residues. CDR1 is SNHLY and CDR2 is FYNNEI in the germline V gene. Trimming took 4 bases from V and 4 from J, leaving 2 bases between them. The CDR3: CASSVYNEQFF. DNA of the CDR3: TGTGCCAGCAGTGTATACAATGAGCAGTTCTTC.

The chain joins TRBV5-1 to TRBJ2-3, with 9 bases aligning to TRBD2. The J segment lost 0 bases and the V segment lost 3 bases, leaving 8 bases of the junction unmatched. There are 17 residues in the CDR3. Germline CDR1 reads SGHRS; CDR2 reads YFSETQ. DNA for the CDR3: TGCGCCAGCAGCTCGAGAATAGCGGGGGCGAGCACAGATACGCAGTATTTT. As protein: CASSSRIAGASTDTQYF. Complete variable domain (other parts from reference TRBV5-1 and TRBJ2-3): KAGVTQTPRYLIKTRGQQVTLSCSPISGHRSVSWYQQTPGQGLQFLFEYFSETQRNKGNFPGRFSGRQFSNSRSEMNVSTLELGDSALYLCASSSRIAGASTDTQYFGPGTRLTVL.

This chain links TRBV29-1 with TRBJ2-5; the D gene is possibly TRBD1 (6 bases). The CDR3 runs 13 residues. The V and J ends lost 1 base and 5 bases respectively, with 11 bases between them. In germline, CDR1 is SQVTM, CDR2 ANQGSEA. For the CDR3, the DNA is TGCAGCGTTGAAGTCGCAGGGGCGGAGACCCAGTACTTC. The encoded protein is CSVEVAGAETQYF.

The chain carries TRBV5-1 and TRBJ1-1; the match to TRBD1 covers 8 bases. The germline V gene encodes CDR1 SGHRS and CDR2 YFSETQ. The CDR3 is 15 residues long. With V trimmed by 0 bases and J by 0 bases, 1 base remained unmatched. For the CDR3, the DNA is TGCGCCAGCAGCTTGGGGGACAGGCTGAACACTGAAGCTTTCTTT. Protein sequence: CASSLGDRLNTEAFF.

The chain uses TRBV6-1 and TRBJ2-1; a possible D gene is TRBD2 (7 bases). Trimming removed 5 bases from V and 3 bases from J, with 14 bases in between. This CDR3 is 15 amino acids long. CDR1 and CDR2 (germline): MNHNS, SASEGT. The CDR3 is CASSRGGGVYNEQFF. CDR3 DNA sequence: TGTGCCAGCAGTAGGGGAGGGGGAGTCTACAATGAGCAGTTCTTC.

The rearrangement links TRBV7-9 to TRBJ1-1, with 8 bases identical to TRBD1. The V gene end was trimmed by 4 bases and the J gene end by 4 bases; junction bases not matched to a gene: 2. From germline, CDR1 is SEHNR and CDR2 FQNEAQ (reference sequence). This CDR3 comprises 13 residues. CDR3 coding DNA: TGTGCCAGCAGCTCCCAGGGGGCCACTGAAGCTTTCTTT. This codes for CASSSQGATEAFF.

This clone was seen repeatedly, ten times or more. CDR3 in DNA: TGCGCCAGCCAAGGTGGAGGCTCGGGCACTGAAGCTTTCTTT. Protein: CASQGGGSGTEAFF. The chain links TRBV5-1 to TRBJ1-1; D not resolved. Germline CDR1 and CDR2: SGHRS and YFSETQ. The CDR3 length is 14 residues. Trimming cost V 7 bases and J 4 bases, with 17 bases left between them.

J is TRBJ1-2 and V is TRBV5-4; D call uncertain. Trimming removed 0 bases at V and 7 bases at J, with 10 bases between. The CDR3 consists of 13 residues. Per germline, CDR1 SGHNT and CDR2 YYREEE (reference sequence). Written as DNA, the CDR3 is TGTGCCAGCAGCTTGGAAAGTGCGACTGGCTACACCTTC. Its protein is CASSLESATGYTF.

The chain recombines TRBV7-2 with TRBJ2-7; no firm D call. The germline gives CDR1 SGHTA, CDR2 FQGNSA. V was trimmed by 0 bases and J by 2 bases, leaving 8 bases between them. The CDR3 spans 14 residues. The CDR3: CASSLAASAYEQYF. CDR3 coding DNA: TGTGCCAGCAGCTTAGCGGCCAGCGCCTACGAGCAGTACTTC. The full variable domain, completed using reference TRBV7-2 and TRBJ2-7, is GAGVSQSPSNKVTEKGKDVELRCDPISGHTALYWYRQSLGQGLEFLIYFQGNSAPDKSGLPSDRFSAERTGGSVSTLTIQRTQQEDSAVYLCASSLAASAYEQYFGPGTRLTVT.

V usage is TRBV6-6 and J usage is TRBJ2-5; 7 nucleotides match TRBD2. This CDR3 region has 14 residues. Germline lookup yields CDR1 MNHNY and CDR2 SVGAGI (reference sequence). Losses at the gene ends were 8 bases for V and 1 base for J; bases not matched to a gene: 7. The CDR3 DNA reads TGTGCCAGCCGGAGGGGACTATTCCAAGAGACCCAGTACTTC. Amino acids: CASRRGLFQETQYF.